A single sample is the source of the 19 T cell receptor beta chains below, sequenced in a study of blood T cell repertoires in COVID-19. Produced via immunoSEQ multiplex PCR; TCRdb's table is partial and in-frame only. The sample has under 50,000 clones, 80% to 90% seen once. The sequenced sample was peripheral blood. The receptors were gathered from a middle-aged man with active COVID-19.

The V gene is TRBV5-1, the J gene TRBJ2-1, with D perhaps TRBD1 (7 bases). Germline V gives CDR1 SGHRS, CDR2 YFSETQ. V was pared by 0 bases and J by 8 bases, with 15 bases between. The CDR3 sequence is 15 residues long. In DNA, the CDR3 is TGCGCCAGCAGCTTGGAGAGAGGGGGCGGGGATGAGCAGTTCTTC. Its protein product is CASSLERGGGDEQFF. Based on the CDR3 plus reference TRBV5-1 and TRBJ2-1, the full variable domain is KAGVTQTPRYLIKTRGQQVTLSCSPISGHRSVSWYQQTPGQGLQFLFEYFSETQRNKGNFPGRFSGRQFSNSRSEMNVSTLELGDSALYLCASSLERGGGDEQFFGPGTRLTVL.

The V gene is TRBV24-1, the J gene TRBJ2-3; D is unclear. V lost 6 bases to trimming and J lost 2 bases, with 8 bases between them. The CDR3 is 13 residues long. Per germline, CDR1 KGHDR and CDR2 SFDVKD. CDR3 loop: CATSRVHTDTQYF. In nucleotides, the CDR3 is TGTGCCACCAGTCGAGTGCACACAGATACGCAGTATTTT.

The chain links TRBV7-8 to TRBJ2-2; D is ambiguous. The germline CDR1 and CDR2 sequences are SGHVS and FQNEAQ. CDR3 length: 15 residues. Trimming took 3 bases from V and 0 from J, leaving 8 bases between them. CDR3 bases: TGTGCCAGCAGCTTGGCAAGCGCGAACACCGGGGAGCTGTTTTTT. Its protein product is CASSLASANTGELFF.

The chain combines TRBV2 with TRBJ2-7, with 10 positions matching TRBD1. The V gene's germline CDR1 is SNHLY and CDR2 FYNNEI. The CDR3 is made up of 16 amino acids. V was clipped by 7 bases and J by 5 bases; unmatched bases: 14. Here the CDR3 reads CASTRPGTGEDHEQYF. In DNA, the CDR3 is TGTGCCAGCACCCGCCCCGGGACAGGGGAGGACCACGAGCAGTACTTC.

The rearrangement links TRBV5-1 to TRBJ2-3, with TRBD1 identical over 11 bases. After removal of 5 bases from V and 4 bases from J, the junction contained 6 bases not matched to a gene. The CDR3 runs to 15 residues. The V gene's germline CDR1 is SGHRS and CDR2 YFSETQ. The CDR3 region is CASSAGQGGSDTQYF. The CDR3 DNA is TGCGCCAGCAGTGCGGGACAGGGGGGATCAGATACGCAGTATTTT.

This chain joins TRBV6-1 and TRBJ2-7; 8 bases align to TRBD1. CDR3 length: 16 amino acids. CDR1 and CDR2 from the germline V gene are MNHNS and SASEGT. V shed 0 bases, J shed 4 bases, and the junction held 8 bases outside the gene matches. Here the CDR3 DNA reads TGTGCCAGCAGTGAAGCTTCGACAGGGGCAGGGTACGAGCAGTACTTC. This gives the protein CASSEASTGAGYEQYF.

CDR3 region: CASSSGQGLETQYF. The CDR3 bases are TGTGCCAGCAGCTCCGGACAGGGGTTGGAGACCCAGTACTTC. The V and J genes are TRBV28 and TRBJ2-5; 9 bases are shared with TRBD1. CDR1 is MDHEN and CDR2 is SYDVKM in the germline V gene. This CDR3 is built from 14 residues. The ends lost 6 bases at V and 5 bases at J; junction bases unmatched: 7.

The chain links TRBV7-3 to TRBJ2-1, with 9 bases lining up with TRBD2. The CDR3 is 14 residues long. Germline V gene lookup returns CDR1 SGHTA and CDR2 FQGTGA. Trimming cost V 5 bases and J 13 bases; bases outside gene matches: 12. CDR3 sequence (DNA): TGTGCCAGCAGCGAGGGGACTAGCAGGTTAATTCAGTTCTTC. It translates to CASSEGTSRLIQFF.

This rearrangement joins TRBV28 to TRBJ2-7, with TRBD1 as a possible D gene (6 bases). The CDR3 consists of 15 residues. Germline lookup yields CDR1 MDHEN and CDR2 SYDVKM. V lost 1 base, J lost 1 base, and 11 bases lay in between. The CDR3 nucleotides read TGTGCCAGCAGTTTATTATACAGGGAGTCCTACGAGCAGTACTTC. It is translated as CASSLLYRESYEQYF.

In DNA form, the CDR3 reads TGTGCCAGCAGCCTACAAGAGACCCAGTACTTC. Protein: CASSLQETQYF. The chain recombines TRBV9 with TRBJ2-5; the D is unclear. The CDR3 loop spans 11 amino acids. The V end was cut by 4 bases, the J end by 2 bases, with 3 bases between. CDR1 and CDR2 (germline): SGDLS, YYNGEE.

V and J are TRBV18 and TRBJ2-1, with 11 bases lining up with TRBD2. The junction had 6 bases not matched to a gene; V was cut back by 4 bases and J by 4 bases. Germline values: CDR1 KGHSH, CDR2 LQKENI. This CDR3 is 16 amino acids long. CDR3 coding DNA: TGTGCCAGCTCACGGGCCGGGACTAGCGGATACAATGAGCAGTTCTTC. Translated, it gives CASSRAGTSGYNEQFF.

The CDR3 region has the DNA TGTGCCAGCAGCTTACGGGCGGGGACAGGGGGTTCAGAAGGGTCACCCCTCCACTTT. This sequence encodes CASSLRAGTGGSEGSPLHF. The genes are TRBV7-6 and TRBJ1-6; TRBD1 matches at 11 bases. Germline CDR1 and CDR2: SGHVS and FNYEAQ. The trim removed 2 bases at V and 10 bases at J, leaving 16 bases unmatched. This CDR3 has 19 amino acids. The variable domain in full, completed from reference TRBV7-6 and TRBJ1-6, reads GAGVSQSPRYKVTKRGQDVALRCDPISGHVSLYWYRQALGQGPEFLTYFNYEAQQDKSGLPNDRFSAERPEGSISTLTIQRTEQRDSAMYRCASSLRAGTGGSEGSPLHFGNGTRLTVT.

The J gene is TRBJ2-5, the V gene TRBV28, with D tentatively TRBD1 (5 bases). The CDR3 spans 14 residues. Deletions cut 2 bases from V and 6 bases from J, with 13 bases between. Germline assignment: CDR1 MDHEN and CDR2 SYDVKM. The DNA for the CDR3 is TGTGCCAGCAGTTTACGCGGCAGGGAAAAGACCCAGTACTTC. Its translation: CASSLRGREKTQYF.

The CDR3 DNA reads as TGTGCCAGCAGCATACAGCTTATGAACACTGAAGCTTTCTTT. Encoded protein: CASSIQLMNTEAFF. This chain joins TRBV5-5 and TRBJ1-1; D gene ambiguous. CDR3 length: 14 residues. Trimming shortened V by 4 bases and J by 0 bases, and 10 bases separated the two germline ends. CDR1 SGHKS and CDR2 YYEKEE come from the germline V gene (reference sequence).

The count of this clone is one. Mismatch with germline at one junction end may stem from a read error. The rearrangement uses TRBV27 and TRBJ1-2; D may be TRBD1 (6 bases). In germline, CDR1 is MNHEY, CDR2 SMNVEV (reference sequence). CDR3 length equals 15 residues. The CDR3, as DNA: TGTGCCAGCAGTTTGGGGGCTGGAAACACCTATCGCTACACCTTC. Its protein is CASSLGAGNTYRYTF.

The V gene is TRBV10-1, the J gene TRBJ1-1; no reliable D call. Germline V gene lookup returns CDR1 WNHNN and CDR2 SYGVQD (reference sequence). The CDR3 has 13 amino acids. Trimming shortened V by 4 bases and J by 1 base, and 7 bases separated the two germline ends. For the CDR3, the DNA is TGCGCCAGCAGTGGGAACAGGAACACTGAAGCTTTCTTT. Protein product: CASSGNRNTEAFF.

The chain links TRBV19 to TRBJ2-1, with D uncertain. CDR1 is LNHDA and CDR2 is SQIVND in the germline V gene (reference sequence). V lost 6 bases to trimming and J lost 4 bases, with 7 bases between them. The CDR3 covers 12 residues. The CDR3 region has the DNA TGTGCCAGTAGCGTTCTTTACAATGAGCAGTTCTTC. Residues: CASSVLYNEQFF.

The J gene is TRBJ2-7, the V gene TRBV11-2; 11 nucleotides align to TRBD2. The CDR3 is made up of 17 amino acids. V gave up 3 bases and J gave up 0 bases; unmatched junction bases: 7. Germline V CDR1 and CDR2: SGHAT, FQNNGV. The CDR3, as DNA: TGTGCCAGCAGCTTCAACACCGGGACTAGCGGCTCCTACGAGCAGTACTTC. Protein sequence: CASSFNTGTSGSYEQYF.

CDR3 coding DNA: TGCAGTGCTAGTTCTGGGAGGGTGACAGATACGCAGTATTTT. It is translated as CSASSGRVTDTQYF. The gene calls are TRBV20-1 and TRBJ2-3; TRBD2 agrees at 7 bases. The CDR3 totals 14 residues. Germline values: CDR1 DFQATT, CDR2 SNEGSKA (reference sequence). The V and J ends lost 3 bases and 3 bases, in that order; junction bases with no gene match: 6.